Listed below are T cell receptor beta chains from one sample, sequenced in a study of T cell responses to AZD1222 COVID-19 vaccine. Generated by immunoSEQ multiplex PCR, the TCRdb table keeps only in-frame clones and is missing some. The data show under 150,000 clones, with around 90% seen just once and approximately 5.7% held by the top ten. The source material was peripheral blood, sampled on day 0 of AZD1222 vaccination. These receptors all come from an adult in good health. CDR3s include the opening cysteine and the closing phenylalanine or tryptophan. The D gene is left open where the match is weak. Clone sizes are given selectively: once, few, many, or a class where the clone is expanded.

d_call	v_call	clone_size	j_call	cdr3_aa	cdr3_nt
-	TRBV10-3	few	TRBJ1-1	CAISGGKGTEAFF	TGTGCCATCAGTGGTGGTAAGGGTACTGAAGCTTTCTTT
-	TRBV6-5	-	TRBJ1-2	CASSSTSGYGYTF	TGTGCCAGCAGTTCGACCTCAGGGTATGGCTACACCTTC
TRBD1	TRBV6-6	-	TRBJ1-4	CASSQLAIGTGTLNEKLFF	TGTGCCAGCAGTCAGCTCGCAATTGGGACAGGAACCTTAAATGAAAAACTGTTTTTT
TRBD1	TRBV2	-	TRBJ2-7	CASSGMAGGSEQYF	TGTGCCAGCAGTGGAATGGCAGGGGGAAGCGAGCAGTACTTC
TRBD2	TRBV6-1	-	TRBJ2-7	CASSEYWTSGYEQYF	TGTGCCAGCAGTGAATATTGGACTAGCGGCTACGAGCAGTACTTC
-	TRBV7-8	once	TRBJ1-4	CASSSRTQRGEKLFF	TGTGCCAGCAGCTCCCGGACCCAACGGGGTGAAAAACTGTTTTTT
TRBD1	TRBV4-1	-	TRBJ1-5	CASSQGQGVQPQHF	TGCGCCAGCAGCCAAGGACAGGGGGTTCAGCCCCAGCATTTT
-	TRBV27	-	TRBJ1-5	CASSFQGGNQPQHF	TGTGCCAGCAGTTTCCAGGGAGGCAATCAGCCCCAGCATTTT
-	TRBV3-1/TRBV3-2	-	TRBJ2-7	CASSQRQASYEQYF	TGTGCCAGCAGCCAGAGACAGGCCTCCTACGAGCAGTACTTC
-	TRBV7-9	-	TRBJ2-7	CASSLDASREQYF	TGTGCCAGCAGCTTAGATGCCAGCCGCGAGCAGTACTTC
-	TRBV27	medium-sized	TRBJ2-5	CASSLTSGTQRETQYF	TGTGCCAGCAGTTTAACTTCCGGGACCCAACGAGAGACCCAGTACTTC
-	TRBV12-3/TRBV12-4	-	TRBJ2-7	CASTMRVESEQYF	TGTGCCTCGACGATGAGGGTCGAAAGCGAGCAGTACTTC
-	TRBV7-9	-	TRBJ1-4	CASSLFSSLNEKLFF	TGTGCCAGCAGCTTATTCTCCAGCCTTAATGAAAAACTGTTTTTT
-	TRBV12-3/TRBV12-4	-	TRBJ2-5	CASRTPGTETQYF	TGTGCCAGCAGAACACCGGGAACAGAGACCCAGTACTTC
TRBD1	TRBV7-2	-	TRBJ2-7	CASSPDGKGAAYEQYF	TGTGCCAGCAGCCCAGATGGGAAGGGGGCGGCCTACGAGCAGTACTTC
-	TRBV5-6	-	TRBJ1-2	CASSFGRAGYTF	TGTGCCAGCAGCTTCGGCCGGGCTGGCTACACCTTC
TRBD1	TRBV18	-	TRBJ1-2	CASSALWGTGDHGYTF	TGTGCCAGCTCAGCCCTCTGGGGGACAGGGGATCATGGCTACACCTTC
-	TRBV4-3	-	TRBJ2-3	CASSQDRRRGGTDTQYF	TGCGCCAGCAGCCAAGATCGGAGGAGGGGAGGCACAGATACGCAGTATTTT
-	TRBV7-9	-	TRBJ1-5	CASSSVDRNQPQHF	TGTGCCAGCAGCTCAGTGGACCGCAATCAGCCCCAGCATTTT
-	TRBV28	few	TRBJ2-1	CATGLTNEQFF	TGTGCCACCGGACTGACGAATGAGCAGTTCTTC